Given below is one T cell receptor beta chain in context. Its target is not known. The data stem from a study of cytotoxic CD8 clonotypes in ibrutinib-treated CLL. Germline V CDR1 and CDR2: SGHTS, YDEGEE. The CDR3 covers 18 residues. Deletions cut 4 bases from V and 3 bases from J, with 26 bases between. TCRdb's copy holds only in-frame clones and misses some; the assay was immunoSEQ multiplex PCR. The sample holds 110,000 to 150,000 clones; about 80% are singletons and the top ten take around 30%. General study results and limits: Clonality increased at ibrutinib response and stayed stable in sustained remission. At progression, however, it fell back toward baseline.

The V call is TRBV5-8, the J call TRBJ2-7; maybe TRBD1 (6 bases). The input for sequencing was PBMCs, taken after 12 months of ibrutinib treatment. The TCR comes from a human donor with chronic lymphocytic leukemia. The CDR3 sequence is CASSPSRTEGYPIYEQYF. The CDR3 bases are TGTGCCAGCAGCCCAAGCAGGACAGAGGGCTACCCAATCTACGAGCAGTACTTC. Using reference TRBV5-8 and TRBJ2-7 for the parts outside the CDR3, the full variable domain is EAGVTQSPTHLIKTRGQQATLRCSPISGHTSVYWYQQALGLGLQFLLWYDEGEERNRGNFPPRFSGRQFPNYSSELNVNALELEDSALYLCASSPSRTEGYPIYEQYFGPGTRLTVT.